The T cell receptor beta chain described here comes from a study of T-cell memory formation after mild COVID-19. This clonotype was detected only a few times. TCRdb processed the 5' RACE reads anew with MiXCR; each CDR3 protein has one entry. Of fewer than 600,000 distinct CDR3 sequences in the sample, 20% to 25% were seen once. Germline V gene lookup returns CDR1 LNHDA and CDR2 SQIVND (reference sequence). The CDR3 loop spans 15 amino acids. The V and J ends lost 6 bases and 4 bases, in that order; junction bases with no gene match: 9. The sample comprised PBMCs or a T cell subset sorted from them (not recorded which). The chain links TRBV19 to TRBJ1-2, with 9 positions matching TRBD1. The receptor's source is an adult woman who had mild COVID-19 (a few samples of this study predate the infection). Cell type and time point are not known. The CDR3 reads CASRTGTGIAYGYTF. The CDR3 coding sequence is TGTGCCAGTAGAACCGGGACAGGGATCGCCTATGGCTACACCTTC. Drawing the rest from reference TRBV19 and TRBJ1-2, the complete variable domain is DGGITQSPKYLFRKEGQNVTLSCEQNLNHDAMYWYRQDPGQGLRLIYYSQIVNDFQKGDIAEGYSVSREKKESFPLTVTSAQKNPTAFYLCASRTGTGIAYGYTFGSGTRLTVV.